Listed below are T cell receptor beta chains from one sample, sequenced in a study of blood T cell repertoires in COVID-19. TCRdb's copy holds only in-frame clones and misses some; the assay was immunoSEQ multiplex PCR. The table lists 150,000 to 200,000 clones, almost 85% of them singletons, with 6.5% to 7% in the top ten. The specimen sequenced was peripheral blood. These receptors were collected from a human donor with acute or convalescent COVID-19. The donor label of this sample is uncertain. CDR3s include the opening cysteine and the closing phenylalanine or tryptophan. D genes are given only for firm matches. The size field is filled for only some rows; it gives once, few, many or a size class.

TRBJ1-2,TRBV24-1,NA,NA,CATSLGQNSNYGYTF,TGTGCCACTTCCCTCGGACAGAACTCTAACTATGGCTACACCTTC
TRBJ2-5,TRBV7-9,few,NA,CASSPRRRDQETQYF,TGTGCCAGCAGCCCCCGTCGGAGGGACCAAGAGACCCAGTACTTC
TRBJ2-7,TRBV4-2,once,TRBD2,CASSQEERTSGPYEQYF,TGTGCCAGCAGCCAAGAAGAAAGGACTAGCGGACCCTACGAGCAGTACTTC
TRBJ2-4,TRBV7-2,NA,NA,CASSLGREGNIQYF,TGTGCCAGCAGCTTAGGTCGGGAAGGAAACATTCAGTACTTC
TRBJ2-1,TRBV6-5,NA,TRBD2,CASSISGRDGEQFF,TGTGCCAGCAGTATCAGCGGGAGAGACGGTGAGCAGTTCTTC
TRBJ1-1,TRBV3-1/TRBV3-2,NA,TRBD1,CASSQAIRPGGRGTEAFF,TGTGCCAGCAGCCAAGCAATCCGGCCAGGGGGCAGGGGGACTGAAGCTTTCTTT
TRBJ2-2,TRBV18,NA,NA,CASSRREPGKDTGELFF,TGTGCCAGCTCTCGCCGGGAGCCGGGAAAGGACACCGGGGAGCTGTTTTTT
TRBJ2-1,TRBV5-1,NA,NA,CASSLDRNRNEQFF,TGCGCCAGCAGCTTGGACAGGAATCGCAATGAGCAGTTCTTC
TRBJ1-5,TRBV5-5,once,NA,CASSLDFISNQPQHF,TGTGCCAGCAGCTTGGATTTCATTAGCAATCAGCCCCAGCATTTT
TRBJ2-2,TRBV28,NA,NA,CASRPSNTGELFF,TGTGCCAGCAGACCTAGTAACACCGGGGAGCTGTTTTTT
TRBJ2-1,TRBV6-2/TRBV6-3,once,TRBD2,CASSPMAGGPSNEQFF,TGTGCCAGCAGTCCAATGGCGGGAGGGCCCTCCAATGAGCAGTTCTTC
TRBJ2-6,TRBV9,NA,TRBD2,CASSVFPGGQGLASGANVLTF,TGTGCCAGCAGCGTATTTCCGGGGGGGCAGGGTCTAGCATCTGGGGCCAACGTCCTGACTTTC
TRBJ2-3,TRBV2,NA,TRBD1,CASRNRYRGGDTQYF,TGTGCCAGCAGGAACAGGTACAGGGGCGGAGATACGCAGTATTTT
TRBJ2-7,TRBV27,NA,NA,CASSLSLRGSYEQYF,TGTGCCAGCAGTTTATCCCTCAGGGGCTCCTACGAGCAGTACTTC
TRBJ1-1,TRBV6-2/TRBV6-3,NA,TRBD1,CASSYDRGYSIMNTEAFF,TGTGCCAGCAGTTACGACAGGGGGTATAGTATCATGAACACTGAAGCTTTCTTT
TRBJ1-1,TRBV7-2,NA,NA,CASSPAAGNTEAFF,TGTGCCAGCAGCCCCGCAGCGGGGAACACTGAAGCTTTCTTT
TRBJ1-2,TRBV4-3,NA,NA,CASSQDRQFRNYGYTF,TGCGCCAGCAGCCAAGATAGACAGTTTAGGAACTATGGCTACACCTTC